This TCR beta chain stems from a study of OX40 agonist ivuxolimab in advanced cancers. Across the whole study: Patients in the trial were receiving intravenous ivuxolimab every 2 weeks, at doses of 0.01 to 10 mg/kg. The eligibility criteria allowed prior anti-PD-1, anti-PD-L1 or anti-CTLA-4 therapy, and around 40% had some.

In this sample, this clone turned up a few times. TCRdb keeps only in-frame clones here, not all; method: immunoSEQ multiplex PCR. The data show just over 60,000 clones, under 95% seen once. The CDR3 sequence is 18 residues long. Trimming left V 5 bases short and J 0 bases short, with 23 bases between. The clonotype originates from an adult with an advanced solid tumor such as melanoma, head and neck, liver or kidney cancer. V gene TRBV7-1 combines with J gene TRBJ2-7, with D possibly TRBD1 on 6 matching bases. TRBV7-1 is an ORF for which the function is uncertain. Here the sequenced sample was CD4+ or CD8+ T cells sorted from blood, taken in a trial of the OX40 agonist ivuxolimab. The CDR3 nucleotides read TGTGCCAGCAGCCCACGTCCTGGGACGGGACAACCCTCCTACGAGCAGTACTTC. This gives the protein CASSPRPGTGQPSYEQYF.